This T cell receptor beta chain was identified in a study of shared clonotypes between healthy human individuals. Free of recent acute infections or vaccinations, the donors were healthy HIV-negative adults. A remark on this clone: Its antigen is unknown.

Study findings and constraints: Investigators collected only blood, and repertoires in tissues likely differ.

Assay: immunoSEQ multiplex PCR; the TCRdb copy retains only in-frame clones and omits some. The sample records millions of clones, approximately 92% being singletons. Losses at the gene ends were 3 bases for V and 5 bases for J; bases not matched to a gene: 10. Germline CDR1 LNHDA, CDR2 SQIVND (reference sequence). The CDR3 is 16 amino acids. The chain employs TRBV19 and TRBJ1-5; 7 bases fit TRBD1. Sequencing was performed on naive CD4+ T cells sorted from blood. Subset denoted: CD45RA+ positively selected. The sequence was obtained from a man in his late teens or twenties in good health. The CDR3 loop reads CASSMAPGQYDQPQHF. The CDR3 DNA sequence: TGTGCCAGTAGTATGGCACCGGGACAGTACGATCAGCCCCAGCATTTT.